The sequence of this T cell receptor beta chain was determined in a study of cytomegalovirus exposure and HLA in healthy donors. Points from the study as a whole: Productive rates of about 90% or about 30% were seen for most TCR beta V segments in an earlier analysis. There were three CMV-associated chains whose specificity for CMV antigens was confirmed in vitro. In a later analysis, compared with equally common non-associated chains, HLA-associated beta chains were more expanded.

The PCR ran on 60 Vbeta and 13 Jbeta primers. The repertoire was sequenced with immunoSEQ multiplex PCR; TCRdb's copy has only in-frame clones and lacks some. The table shows about 160,000 clones, with around 69% occurring only once. With regard to this clone: What it binds is not known.

This clonotype originated in a woman aged 25 to 45 in good health and CMV-seronegative. The sample taken for sequencing was PBMCs.

CDR3 loop: CAWASTGQETQYF. The CDR3 DNA sequence: TGTGCCTGGGCTTCCACGGGACAAGAGACCCAGTACTTC. The V and J genes are TRBV30 and TRBJ2-5, with a weak D call TRBD2 (5 bases). Trimming pared 5 bases from V and 2 bases from J, leaving 12 bases between. The CDR3 sequence is 13 residues long. Germline V gene sequence: CDR1 GTSNPN, CDR2 SVGIG (reference sequence).